This TCR beta chain is drawn from a study of blood T cells in healthy people across ages. General study findings and limits: PBMCs were not sorted, which prevented a conclusive comparison of naive versus antigen-experienced cells.

In its sample, this clonotype was seen a few times. The antigen remains unidentified. Germline-derived CDR1 and CDR2 are SGHTA and FQGNSA. The V and J ends lost 1 base and 3 bases, in that order; junction bases with no gene match: 6. CDR3 length: 17 amino acids. The use of a sample-barcoded 5' primer and a J-beta primer mix characterized a second PCR of roughly 7 to 11 cycles. TCRdb re-derived calls from the 5' RACE reads in MiXCR, one entry per CDR3 protein. The table has fewer than 900,000 distinct CDR3 sequences, roughly 41% seen once. This sequence joins TRBV7-2 and TRBJ2-1; 10 bases match TRBD1. The sequence came from a woman in her sixties or seventies in good health. Material for sequencing was blood. CDR3 DNA sequence: TGTGCCAGCAGCTTAGATGTGGACAGGGGGGTCTACAATGAGCAGTTCTTC. Translating it yields CASSLDVDRGVYNEQFF.